These 21 T cell receptor beta chains share one sample of origin, sequenced in a study of beta chain features in type 1 diabetes. Sequencing targeted expressed TCRB transcripts, as all isolated RNA had been reverse transcribed. TCRdb keeps only in-frame clones here, not all; method: immunoSEQ multiplex PCR. The sample includes about 710,000 clones, over 12% of them seen just once. These receptors' targets are unknown. Study results and limitations: In all four CD4+ subsets, TCRB CDR3 length was significantly, moderately reduced in type 1 diabetes.

What was sequenced was naive CD4+ T cells from blood. The receptors originated from a young man with type 1 diabetes.

Only a few counts were recorded for this clone. This sequence joins TRBV19 and TRBJ2-7; 9 bases line up with TRBD1. Germline values: CDR1 LNHDA, CDR2 SQIVND (reference sequence). CDR3 length equals 16 residues. J lost 0 bases, V lost 5 bases, and 8 bases had no gene match. In DNA form, the CDR3 reads TGTGCCAGTAGTTCCTGGCCGACAGGGGGCTCCTACGAGCAGTACTTC. Translation gives CASSSWPTGGSYEQYF.

This clone was counted between two and nine times. This chain joins TRBV29-1 and TRBJ1-5; 10 positions match TRBD1. The trim removed 7 bases at V and 6 bases at J, leaving 6 bases unmatched. This CDR3 spans 13 amino acids. Germline CDR1 reads SQVTM; CDR2 reads ANQGSEA. The CDR3 nucleotides read TGCAGCGCGACAGGGGGCACGGGTCAGCCCCAGCATTTT. Amino acids: CSATGGTGQPQHF.

This rearrangement joins TRBV5-1 to TRBJ2-5, with D perhaps matching TRBD1 (5 bases). The CDR3 runs to 13 residues. The germline V gene has CDR1 SGHRS and CDR2 YFSETQ. V lost 4 bases and J lost 4, with 11 bases in between. Here the CDR3 reads CASSPTVRETQYF. The CDR3 coding sequence is TGCGCCAGCAGCCCGACAGTCAGAGAGACCCAGTACTTC.

This clone was recorded a few times. The gene calls are TRBV29-1 and TRBJ1-2, with a tentative D call TRBD1 (5 bases). This CDR3 is 13 amino acids long. The germline CDR1 and CDR2 sequences are SQVTM and ANQGSEA. Trimming left V 4 bases short and J 0 bases short, with 9 bases between. Here the CDR3 DNA reads TGCAGCGTTGGGAGGGGTTCTAACTATGGCTACACCTTC. Its protein is CSVGRGSNYGYTF.

This clone showed up just a few times. V is TRBV2 and J is TRBJ2-5, with 11 bases that match TRBD1. Trimming took 8 bases from V and 5 from J; bases not matched to a gene: 10. This CDR3 contains 15 residues. CDR1 and CDR2 (germline): SNHLY, FYNNEI. DNA of the CDR3: TGTGCCAGCGGCTTCGGACAGGGGGCTAGGGAGACCCAGTACTTC. It is translated as CASGFGQGARETQYF.

On this clone: Distinct nucleotide sequences in the sample also encode this CDR3. The gene calls are TRBV4-3 and TRBJ1-2; a possible D gene is TRBD1 (5 bases). This CDR3 spans 13 amino acids. In germline, CDR1 is LGHNA, CDR2 YSLEER. The V gene lost 1 base and the J gene lost 4 bases, with 7 bases spanning the gap. In DNA form, the CDR3 reads TGCGCCAGCAGCCAAGGGGGCGGCTATGGCTACACCTTC. The encoded protein is CASSQGGGYGYTF.

This chain connects TRBV7-2 to TRBJ1-1; perhaps TRBD1 as D (6 bases). The germline V gene has CDR1 SGHTA and CDR2 FQGNSA. The V end lost 5 bases, the J end lost 1 base, and 14 bases lay between the germline ends. This CDR3 contains 15 residues. CDR3 loop: CASSPNRAPNTEAFF. CDR3 DNA: TGTGCCAGCAGCCCCAACAGGGCCCCGAACACTGAAGCTTTCTTT.

The chain couples TRBV27 to TRBJ2-5, with D unclear. With 6 bases removed from V and 2 bases from J, the gap between germline ends came to 10 bases. The V gene's germline CDR1 is MNHEY and CDR2 SMNVEV (reference sequence). The CDR3 totals 13 residues. The CDR3 loop reads CASRVTTQETQYF. As DNA, the CDR3 is TGTGCCAGCAGGGTAACTACTCAAGAGACCCAGTACTTC.

The chain employs TRBV18 and TRBJ1-1; D gene ambiguous. The V and J ends lost 2 bases and 0 bases respectively, with 13 bases between them. The V gene's germline CDR1 is KGHSH and CDR2 LQKENI. There are 16 residues in the CDR3. In DNA, the CDR3 is TGTGCCAGCTCACCAGACTTCCGGCAAGTGAACACTGAAGCTTTCTTT. The encoded protein is CASSPDFRQVNTEAFF. The full variable domain, its missing parts supplied by reference TRBV18 and TRBJ1-1, is NAGVMQNPRHLVRRRGQEARLRCSPMKGHSHVYWYRQLPEEGLKFMVYLQKENIIDESGMPKERFSAEFPKEGPSILRIQQVVRGDSAAYFCASSPDFRQVNTEAFFGQGTRLTVV.

Details on this clone: Additional DNA sequences in this sample encode the identical CDR3. The rearrangement links TRBV2 to TRBJ1-2, with D possibly matching TRBD1 (6 bases). CDR1 and CDR2 from the germline V gene are SNHLY and FYNNEI. The V end was cut by 4 bases, the J end by 2 bases, with 8 bases between. This CDR3 comprises 13 residues. CDR3 DNA sequence: TGTGCCAGCAGTGGCGGACAGAACTATGGCTACACCTTC. This sequence encodes CASSGGQNYGYTF.

This clone was recorded a few times. Other DNA sequences of this sample code for an identical CDR3. The CDR3 DNA sequence: TGTGCCTGGAGTGGGGGTGTGAACACCGGGGAGCTGTTTTTT. This gives the protein CAWSGGVNTGELFF. V and J are TRBV30 and TRBJ2-2, with D unresolved. Trimming removed 1 base at V and 1 base at J, with 7 bases between. The CDR3 is made up of 14 amino acids. Germline CDR1 reads GTSNPN; CDR2 reads SVGIG (reference sequence).

The rearrangement joins TRBV30 to TRBJ1-3; possible D gene TRBD1, 5 bases. V was pared by 2 bases and J by 4 bases, with 12 bases between. The CDR3 runs to 14 residues. The V gene's germline CDR1 is GTSNPN and CDR2 SVGIG (reference sequence). CDR3 residues: CAWSPGTAGNTIYF. CDR3 sequence (DNA): TGTGCCTGGAGTCCGGGGACGGCGGGAAACACCATATATTTT.

This clone came up a few times. This chain connects TRBV9 to TRBJ2-1, with D unclear. Germline values: CDR1 SGDLS, CDR2 YYNGEE. This CDR3 comprises 15 residues. Trimming pared 4 bases from V and 0 bases from J, leaving 11 bases between. The CDR3 coding sequence is TGTGCCAGCAGCTCGCGACCCAGCTCCTACAATGAGCAGTTCTTC. Protein: CASSSRPSSYNEQFF. Complete variable domain (other parts from reference TRBV9 and TRBJ2-1): DSGVTQTPKHLITATGQRVTLRCSPRSGDLSVYWYQQSLDQGLQFLIQYYNGEERAKGNILERFSAQQFPDLHSELNLSSLELGDSALYFCASSSRPSSYNEQFFGPGTRLTVL.

The chain recombines TRBV29-1 with TRBJ2-3; D gene ambiguous. Germline CDR1 reads SQVTM; CDR2 reads ANQGSEA. The ends were cut back, 8 bases at V and 3 bases at J, with 12 bases in the middle. This CDR3 has 12 amino acids. The CDR3 DNA reads as TGCAGCTCCCTGGCAGGTACAGATACGCAGTATTTT. It codes for CSSLAGTDTQYF.

Only a few counts were recorded for this clone. The V call is TRBV27, the J call TRBJ2-3; 7 nucleotides line up with TRBD1. This CDR3 is built from 16 residues. Germline V gene data show CDR1 as MNHEY and CDR2 as SMNVEV (reference sequence). The junction had 9 bases not matched to a gene; V was cut back by 6 bases and J by 0 bases. In DNA form, the CDR3 reads TGTGCCAGCAGACTTATGTGGGACAGTAGCACAGATACGCAGTATTTT. Translated: CASRLMWDSSTDTQYF.

In this sample, this clone turned up a few times. The chain couples TRBV5-1 to TRBJ2-1, with 8 bases aligning to TRBD2. CDR3 length: 14 residues. The J segment lost 6 bases and the V segment lost 1 base, leaving 3 bases of the junction unmatched. Germline-derived CDR1 and CDR2 are SGHRS and YFSETQ. CDR3 loop: CASSLSGGGNEQFF. The CDR3 coding sequence is TGCGCCAGCAGCTTGAGCGGGGGAGGCAATGAGCAGTTCTTC.

The sample holds a few counts of this clone. The rearrangement links TRBV7-3 to TRBJ2-7, with D possibly matching TRBD1 (6 bases). Deletions cut 4 bases from V and 0 bases from J, with 10 bases between. The CDR3 runs to 14 residues. Germline CDR1 and CDR2: SGHTA and FQGTGA. The CDR3 region is CASSSTGNSYEQYF. CDR3 sequence (DNA): TGTGCCAGCAGCTCTACAGGGAACTCCTACGAGCAGTACTTC.

This clone was recorded many times. This rearrangement joins TRBV14 to TRBJ2-1, with D unresolved. CDR1 is SGHDN, CDR2 FVKESK, per germline. The CDR3 has 12 amino acids. V was clipped by 4 bases and J by 6 bases, with 7 bases between them. The CDR3 DNA follows: TGTGCCAGCAGCCTTTGGTCCAATGAGCAGTTCTTC. This encodes CASSLWSNEQFF.

The V gene is TRBV30, the J gene TRBJ2-2, with 10 bases matching TRBD2. The V gene's germline CDR1 is GTSNPN and CDR2 SVGIG (reference sequence). This CDR3 spans 15 amino acids. Trimming cost V 4 bases and J 7 bases; bases outside gene matches: 9. In nucleotides, the CDR3 is TGTGCCTGGAAGCGAGCGGGAGGGCAAGTCGGGGAGCTGTTTTTT. Amino acids: CAWKRAGGQVGELFF.

This clone was counted only a few times. The chain has TRBV7-9 and TRBJ2-7, with 8 bases matching TRBD1. The CDR3 extends over 13 amino acids. With V trimmed by 4 bases and J by 6 bases, 5 bases remained unmatched. Per germline, CDR1 SEHNR and CDR2 FQNEAQ (reference sequence). The CDR3 DNA is TGTGCCAGCAGCTGGACAGGGAAGGTCGAGCAGTACTTC. Translation: CASSWTGKVEQYF.

This clone was observed a few times. J is TRBJ1-6 and V is TRBV4-3; D is unclear. V lost 2 bases and J lost 13, with 9 bases in between. Germline loops: CDR1 LGHNA, CDR2 YSLEER. The CDR3 length is 12 residues. As DNA, the CDR3 is TGCGCCAGCAGCCAATCGGGGTTGCCCCTCCACTTT. Residues: CASSQSGLPLHF.